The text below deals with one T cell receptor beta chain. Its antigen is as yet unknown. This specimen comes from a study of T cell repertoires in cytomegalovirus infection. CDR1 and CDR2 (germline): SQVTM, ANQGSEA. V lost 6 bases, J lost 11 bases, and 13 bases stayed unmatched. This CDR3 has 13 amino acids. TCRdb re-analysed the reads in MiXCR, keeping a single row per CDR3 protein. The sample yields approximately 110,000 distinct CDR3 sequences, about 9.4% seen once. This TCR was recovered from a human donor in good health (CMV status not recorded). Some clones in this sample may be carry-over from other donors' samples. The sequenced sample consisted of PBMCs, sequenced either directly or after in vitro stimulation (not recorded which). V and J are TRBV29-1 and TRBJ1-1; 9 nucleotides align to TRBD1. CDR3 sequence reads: CSVSAGTGYSAFF. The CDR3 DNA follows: TGCAGCGTGAGCGCCGGGACAGGGTATAGCGCTTTCTTT. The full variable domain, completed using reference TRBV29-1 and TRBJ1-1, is SAVISQKPSRDICQRGTSLTIQCQVDSQVTMMFWYRQQPGQSLTLIATANQGSEATYESGFVIDKFPISRPNLTFSTLTVSNMSPEDSSIYLCSVSAGTGYSAFFGQGTRLTVV.